This T cell receptor beta chain is from a study of OX40 agonist ivuxolimab in advanced cancers. Only in-frame clones appear in the TCRdb table, and some are missing; sequencing was by immunoSEQ multiplex PCR. The sample includes 64,000 or so clones, roughly 84% of them seen just once. V was shortened by 2 bases and J by 4 bases, with 6 bases between the two germline ends. This CDR3 has 12 residues. From germline, CDR1 is GTSNPN and CDR2 SVGIG (reference sequence). This chain joins TRBV30 and TRBJ1-5, with D unresolved. This receptor was identified in an adult with an advanced solid tumor such as melanoma, head and neck, liver or kidney cancer. Sequencing used CD4+ or CD8+ T cells sorted from blood, obtained in a trial of the OX40 agonist ivuxolimab. CDR3 nucleotide sequence: TGTGCCTGGAGTAGGGAGAATCAGCCCCAGCATTTT. As protein: CAWSRENQPQHF. The variable domain in full, with the rest retrieved from reference TRBV30 and TRBJ1-5, is SQTIHQWPATLVQPVGSPLSLECTVEGTSNPNLYWYRQAAGRGLQLLFYSVGIGQISSEVPQNLSASRPQDRQFILSSKKLLLSDSGFYLCAWSRENQPQHFGDGTRLSIL.